This T cell receptor beta chain comes out of a study of T-cell memory formation after mild COVID-19. Study-wide findings and caveats: Contracting clones localized mainly to CM and EM when CD4+ and mainly to EMRA when CD8+.

Worth noting for this clonotype: Its antigen is not known.

TCRdb independently ran MiXCR on the 5' RACE reads; one entry per CDR3 protein. The data show about 270,000 distinct CDR3 sequences, over 15% seen once. Looked up from germline, CDR1 is SGHRS and CDR2 is YFSETQ. The V end was cut by 5 bases, the J end by 8 bases, with 17 bases between. The CDR3 covers 14 residues. The specimen was PBMCs or a T cell subset sorted from them (not recorded which). The V and J genes are TRBV5-1 and TRBJ1-3, with D possibly matching TRBD1 (6 bases). This receptor was identified in an adult woman who had mild COVID-19 (a few samples of this study predate the infection). Cell type and time point are not known. The CDR3 bases are TGCGCCAGCAGAAAACAGGGACTAGAGGACACCATATATTTT. Translation: CASRKQGLEDTIYF.